The next 5 T cell receptor beta chains were all read from a single sample in a study of blood T cell repertoires in COVID-19. TCRdb keeps only in-frame clones here, not all; method: immunoSEQ multiplex PCR. The sample lists tens of thousands of clones, about 88% occurring once. The sample was peripheral blood. The receptors derive from a man in his fifties or sixties with COVID-19, enrolled during active disease.

The CDR3 DNA reads TGTGCCAGCACCCGTGGGGGGGCCTACGAGCAGTACTTC. Its protein is CASTRGGAYEQYF. The gene calls are TRBV7-2 and TRBJ2-7; TRBD2 matches 7 bases. Losses at the gene ends were 7 bases for V and 2 bases for J; bases not matched to a gene: 5. Germline CDR1 reads SGHTA; CDR2 reads FQGNSA. The CDR3 runs to 13 residues.

The rearrangement links TRBV9 to TRBJ1-1, with D unresolved. The CDR3 has 14 residues. V lost 0 bases, J lost 4 bases, and 10 bases lay in between. Germline V gives CDR1 SGDLS, CDR2 YYNGEE. CDR3 DNA: TGTGCCAGCAGCGTAGGAGGTCCTAGCACTGAAGCTTTCTTT. It specifies CASSVGGPSTEAFF.

The chain employs TRBV14 and TRBJ1-2; D is unclear. The CDR3 spans 13 residues. V dropped 1 base and J dropped 7 bases, with 10 bases sitting between them. The germline gives CDR1 SGHDN, CDR2 FVKESK. CDR3 sequence (DNA): TGTGCCAGCAGCCAAGCTCGGGATTCTGGCTACACCTTC. Amino acid sequence: CASSQARDSGYTF.

This clone is a singleton in its sample. This rearrangement joins TRBV5-5 to TRBJ2-7; the match to TRBD2 covers 7 bases. This CDR3 spans 17 amino acids. The V and J ends lost 4 bases and 2 bases, in that order; junction bases with no gene match: 15. Germline CDR1 and CDR2: SGHKS and YYEKEE (reference sequence). CDR3 in DNA: TGTGCCAGCAGCGATTCGTACGGGGGGAATAGCCCCTACGAGCAGTACTTC. Amino acid sequence: CASSDSYGGNSPYEQYF.

The chain carries TRBV3-1 (or the pseudogene TRBV3-2) and TRBJ2-2; 9 bases line up with TRBD2. CDR1 and CDR2 (germline): LGHDT, YNNKEL (reference sequence). The CDR3 loop spans 17 amino acids. Trimming removed 4 bases from V and 3 bases from J; junction bases left unmatched: 9. CDR3 sequence: CASSRGGAGLDTGELFF. DNA of the CDR3: TGTGCCAGCAGCCGCGGGGGGGCCGGTCTGGACACCGGGGAGCTGTTTTTT.